This T cell receptor (beta chain) came from a study of blood T cell repertoires in COVID-19. On the study more broadly: Nucleic acid was either cDNA or gDNA, and it came from T cells, B-cell-depleted T cells, or PBMCs.

Sequencing was performed with immunoSEQ multiplex PCR; in TCRdb, only in-frame clones are kept and a portion is missing. The sample shows 95,000 to 150,000 clones, 80% to 90% of them seen only once. The length of the CDR3 is 11 residues. The V and J ends lost 3 bases and 5 bases respectively, with 5 bases between them. The sequence was collected from a man in his forties with acute or convalescent COVID-19. Sequences were obtained from peripheral blood. V and J are TRBV12-3 or TRBV12-4 and TRBJ2-7, with unresolved D. Written as DNA, the CDR3 is TGTGCCAGCAGTTTGAGCAACGAGCAGTACTTC. Translation: CASSLSNEQYF.